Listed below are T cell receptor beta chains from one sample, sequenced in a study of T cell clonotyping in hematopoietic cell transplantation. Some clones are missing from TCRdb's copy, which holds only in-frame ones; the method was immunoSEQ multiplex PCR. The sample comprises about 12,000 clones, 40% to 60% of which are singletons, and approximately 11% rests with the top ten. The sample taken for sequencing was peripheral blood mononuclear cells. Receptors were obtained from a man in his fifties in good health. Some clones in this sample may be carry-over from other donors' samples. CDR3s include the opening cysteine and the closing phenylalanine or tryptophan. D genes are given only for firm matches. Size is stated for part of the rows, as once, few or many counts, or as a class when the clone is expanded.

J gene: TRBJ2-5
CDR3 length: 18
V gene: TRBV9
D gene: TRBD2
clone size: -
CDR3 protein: CASSPSPKLAGGRETQYF
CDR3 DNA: TGTGCCAGCAGCCCTTCCCCGAAATTAGCGGGGGGGAGGGAGACCCAGTACTTC

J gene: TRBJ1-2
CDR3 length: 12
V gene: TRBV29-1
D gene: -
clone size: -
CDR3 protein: CSVEEPSYGYTF
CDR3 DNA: TGCAGCGTTGAAGAACCCTCCTATGGCTACACCTTC

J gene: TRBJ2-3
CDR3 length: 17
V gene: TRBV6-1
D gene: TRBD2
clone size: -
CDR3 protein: CASSEEIAGGPTDTQYF
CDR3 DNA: TGTGCCAGCAGTGAAGAAATCGCGGGAGGGCCCACAGATACGCAGTATTTT

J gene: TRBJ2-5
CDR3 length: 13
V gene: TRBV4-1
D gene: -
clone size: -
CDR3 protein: CASSGIGQETQYF
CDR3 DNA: TGCGCCAGCAGCGGAATAGGGCAAGAGACCCAGTACTTC

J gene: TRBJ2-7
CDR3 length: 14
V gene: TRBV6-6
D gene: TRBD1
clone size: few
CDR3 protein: CASSFGQGGNEQYF
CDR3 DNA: TGTGCCAGCAGTTTCGGACAGGGAGGAAACGAGCAGTACTTC

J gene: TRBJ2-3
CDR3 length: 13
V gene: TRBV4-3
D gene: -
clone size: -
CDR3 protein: CASSQEARGTQYF
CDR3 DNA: TGCGCCAGCAGCCAAGAAGCGCGGGGAACGCAGTATTTT

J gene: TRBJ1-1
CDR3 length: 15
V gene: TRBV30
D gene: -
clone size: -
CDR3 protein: CAWSLGDRSNTEAFF
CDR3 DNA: TGTGCCTGGAGTTTGGGGGACCGGTCGAACACTGAAGCTTTCTTT

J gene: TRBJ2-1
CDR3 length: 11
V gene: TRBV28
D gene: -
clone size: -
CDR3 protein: CASGIRNEQFF
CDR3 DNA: TGTGCCAGCGGGATTAGGAATGAGCAGTTCTTC

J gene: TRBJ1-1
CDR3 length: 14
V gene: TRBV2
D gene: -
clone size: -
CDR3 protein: CASRETDLNTEAFF
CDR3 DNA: TGTGCCAGCAGGGAGACAGACTTGAACACTGAAGCTTTCTTT

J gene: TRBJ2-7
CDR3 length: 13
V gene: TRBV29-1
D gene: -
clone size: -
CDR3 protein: CSVVAGSTYEQYF
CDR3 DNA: TGCAGCGTTGTGGCTGGTAGTACCTACGAGCAGTACTTC

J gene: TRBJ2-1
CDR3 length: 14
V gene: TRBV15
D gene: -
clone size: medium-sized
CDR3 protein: CATDGVSSYNEQFF
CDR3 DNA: TGTGCCACCGATGGAGTTTCCTCCTACAATGAGCAGTTCTTC